This T cell receptor (beta chain) was captured by sequencing in a study of regulatory T cells in long-lasting Graves disease. Study details: Graves' disease counted as persistent after over 5 years of antithyroid drugs with positive TSH receptor antibodies. The study, taken as a whole, reports: A reduction in accuracy may have resulted from the small sample size. Persistent Graves' patients had lower TCR diversity than newly diagnosed ones. Gene preferences differed: TRBV28, TRBJ1-2, TRBJ2-5 in persistent cases.

Arm-PCR of CDR3 regions and iRepertoire HTBI primers were the basis on which TCR beta libraries were built. TCRdb processed the multiplex PCR reads anew with MiXCR; each CDR3 protein has one entry. Altogether hundreds of thousands of distinct CDR3 sequences are present, 20% being singletons, with the ten largest covering 7% to 10%. Time point meaning: persistent/refractory GD, antithyroid drugs over 5 years with positive TRAb. PBMC RNA served as the TCR library source. Notes on this clonotype: Its antigen is as yet unknown.

CDR1 is SGHVS, CDR2 FNYEAQ, per germline. The CDR3 length is 12 residues. V usage is TRBV7-6 and J usage is TRBJ2-4; TRBD2 might be the D (6 bases). The DNA end favors TRBJ2-1, so the J call may be wrong. Sequenced here: peripheral blood mononuclear cells (PBMCs), sampled when the disease was refractory, from a patient treated with antithyroid drugs. This receptor was obtained from a female donor with Graves disease. Here the CDR3 reads CASSFGGREQFF. The CDR3, as DNA: TGTGCCAGCAGCTTCGGAGGGAGGGAGCAGTTCTTC.